The clone carrying this T cell receptor (beta chain) was seen just once. The germline CDR1 and CDR2 sequences are LGHDT and YNNKEL (reference sequence). This CDR3 spans 15 amino acids. Between the trimmed V and J ends, which lost 4 bases and 0 bases, there was a span of 10 bases. Measured with immunoSEQ multiplex PCR; TCRdb has only the in-frame clones, and not every one. The sample holds about 250,000 clones, around 86% seen once. The sample comes from a study of blood T cell repertoires in COVID-19. The sequence derives from a woman in her thirties with active or convalescent COVID-19. Sample: peripheral blood. The chain has TRBV3-1 (or the pseudogene TRBV3-2) and TRBJ1-3, with D uncertain. CDR3 region: CASSPHRYSGNTIYF. CDR3 nucleotides: TGTGCCAGCAGCCCCCACCGGTACTCTGGAAACACCATATATTTT.